A single sample is the source of the 20 T cell receptor beta chains below, sequenced in a study of blood T cell repertoires in COVID-19 (dated by TCRdb to the early 2020s). Receptor libraries were prepared by the immunoSEQ multiplex PCR assay. TCRdb provides this immuneACCESS table in a form limited to in-frame rearrangements. Some clones are lacking; in checked studies, under half of them reflect an unresolved V gene, and why the rest are absent is not known. This sample gives some 64,000 clones in total; about 76% of them show up just once. Together, the top ten hold approximately 5.3% of the sample. The source material was peripheral blood. The receptor set was obtained from a human donor in a cohort sampled during active COVID-19.

V is TRBV2 and J is TRBJ1-6; D remains unclear. CDR3 length equals 16 residues. V gave up 3 bases and J gave up 0 bases, with 9 bases separating them. From germline, CDR1 is SNHLY and CDR2 FYNNEI. Here the CDR3 DNA reads TGTGCCAGCAGTGACAGGCAAAGCTCCTATAATTCACCCCTCCACTTT. This translates into CASSDRQSSYNSPLHF.

The chain has TRBV7-9 and TRBJ2-1, with a tentative D call TRBD1 (6 bases). The CDR3 is 14 amino acids. Trimming pared 1 base from V and 3 bases from J, leaving 7 bases between. Germline V gene sequence: CDR1 SEHNR, CDR2 FQNEAQ (reference sequence). CDR3 sequence reads: CASSLEGVYNEQFF. The CDR3 DNA reads as TGTGCCAGCAGCTTAGAGGGGGTCTACAATGAGCAGTTCTTC.

V and J are TRBV5-1 and TRBJ1-1; no definite D call. Germline values: CDR1 SGHRS, CDR2 YFSETQ. V was clipped by 0 bases and J by 2 bases, with 8 bases between them. CDR3 length: 14 residues. CDR3 sequence (DNA): TGCGCCAGCAGCTTGGACAGTGCTAACACTGAAGCTTTCTTT. Translation: CASSLDSANTEAFF. Full variable domain (rest looked up from reference TRBV5-1 and TRBJ1-1): KAGVTQTPRYLIKTRGQQVTLSCSPISGHRSVSWYQQTPGQGLQFLFEYFSETQRNKGNFPGRFSGRQFSNSRSEMNVSTLELGDSALYLCASSLDSANTEAFFGQGTRLTVV.

The chain joins TRBV9 to TRBJ2-7, with 7 bases identical to TRBD1. V lost 1 base, J lost 3 bases, and 4 bases stayed unmatched. The CDR3 totals 14 residues. The germline V gene encodes CDR1 SGDLS and CDR2 YYNGEE. The CDR3 is CASSVTGADYEQYF. For the CDR3, the DNA is TGTGCCAGCAGCGTAACAGGGGCCGACTACGAGCAGTACTTC.

This rearrangement joins TRBV6-2 or TRBV6-3 to TRBJ1-1; D is unresolved. V shed 4 bases and J shed 1 base, with 7 bases lying between them. Germline V CDR1 and CDR2: MNHEY, SVGEGT. The CDR3 has 13 residues. This chain's CDR3 is CASSFQKNTEAFF. The CDR3 coding sequence is TGTGCCAGCAGTTTCCAGAAGAACACTGAAGCTTTCTTT.

The V gene is TRBV28, the J gene TRBJ1-6; 9 nucleotides agree with TRBD1. The V gene end was trimmed by 6 bases and the J gene end by 7 bases; junction bases not matched to a gene: 10. The CDR3 is 16 residues long. From germline, CDR1 is MDHEN and CDR2 SYDVKM. CDR3 amino acids: CASRDPGQGRNSPLHF. CDR3 DNA sequence: TGTGCCAGCAGGGACCCGGGACAGGGAAGGAATTCACCCCTCCACTTT.

This chain joins TRBV5-5 and TRBJ1-1; D gene unclear. With 0 bases removed from V and 6 bases from J, the gap between germline ends came to 18 bases. Germline V gene data show CDR1 as SGHKS and CDR2 as YYEKEE (reference sequence). The CDR3 loop spans 16 amino acids. CDR3 nucleotides: TGTGCCAGCAGCTTGGAGGTCCGACCGGGATTGGCTGAAGCTTTCTTT. Translating it yields CASSLEVRPGLAEAFF.

The CDR3 sequence is CASRGQGPYEQYF. The CDR3 DNA is TGTGCCAGCAGAGGACAGGGGCCCTACGAGCAGTACTTC. The rearrangement links TRBV27 to TRBJ2-7; TRBD1 matches at 9 bases. Germline CDR1 MNHEY, CDR2 SMNVEV (reference sequence). J gave up 2 bases and V 6 bases, and 2 bases lay outside the gene matches. CDR3 length equals 13 residues.

V usage is TRBV4-2 and J usage is TRBJ1-2; 8 nucleotides match TRBD1. The CDR3 covers 15 residues. Germline-derived CDR1 and CDR2 are LGHNA and YNFKEQ. J was trimmed by 4 bases and V by 4 bases; bases with no gene match: 8. The DNA of the CDR3 is TGTGCCAGCAGCCCAGACAGGGGACGGCCCTATGGCTACACCTTC. Protein: CASSPDRGRPYGYTF.

This clone turned up a few times. The chain has TRBV3-1 (or the pseudogene TRBV3-2) and TRBJ2-5; TRBD2 agrees at 8 bases. Germline CDR1 and CDR2: LGHDT and YNNKEL (reference sequence). The CDR3 loop spans 15 amino acids. J lost 4 bases, V lost 4 bases, and 8 bases had no gene match. The CDR3 DNA reads TGTGCCAGCAGCCCAGGTCCGGGGGGGTCAGAGACCCAGTACTTC. Its translation: CASSPGPGGSETQYF.

The genes are TRBV3-1 (or the pseudogene TRBV3-2) and TRBJ2-7, with D perhaps TRBD1 (6 bases). Trimming pared 1 base from V and 2 bases from J, leaving 6 bases between. The CDR3 loop spans 13 amino acids. The germline gives CDR1 LGHDT, CDR2 YNNKEL (reference sequence). The CDR3 DNA sequence: TGTGCCAGCAGCCAAGGGACAGCCTACGAGCAGTACTTC. Its protein is CASSQGTAYEQYF.

The sample holds one count of this clone. The rearrangement links TRBV30 to TRBJ1-1, with 7 bases aligning to TRBD1. Germline-derived CDR1 and CDR2 are GTSNPN and SVGIG (reference sequence). This CDR3 spans 11 amino acids. Unmatched junction bases numbered 2, after V lost 3 bases and J lost 7 bases. The CDR3 protein is CAWRGQFEAFF. CDR3 in DNA: TGTGCCTGGAGGGGACAGTTTGAAGCTTTCTTT.

This clone was seen more than once but under ten times. The gene calls are TRBV6-6 and TRBJ2-7, with D unresolved. Germline-derived CDR1 and CDR2 are MNHNY and SVGAGI (reference sequence). This CDR3 has 13 residues. The V and J ends lost 4 bases and 0 bases respectively, with 7 bases between them. CDR3 protein: CASSSTGSYEQYF. CDR3 nucleotide sequence: TGTGCCAGCAGTTCGACTGGCTCCTACGAGCAGTACTTC.

The chain has TRBV3-1 (or the pseudogene TRBV3-2) and TRBJ1-6; possibly TRBD1 for D (6 bases). Looked up from germline, CDR1 is LGHDT and CDR2 is YNNKEL (reference sequence). The CDR3 covers 12 residues. V dropped 4 bases and J dropped 10 bases, with 8 bases sitting between them. The CDR3 nucleotides are TGTGCCAGCAGCCGGGGGCTCTCACCCCTCCACTTT. Encoded protein: CASSRGLSPLHF.

This sequence joins TRBV5-4 and TRBJ1-2; D remains ambiguous. Germline CDR1 is SGHNT and CDR2 is YYREEE (reference sequence). The CDR3 has 13 residues. Trimming removed 0 bases at V and 0 bases at J, with 3 bases between. Here the CDR3 reads CASSLAPNYGYTF. The CDR3, as DNA: TGTGCCAGCAGCTTGGCTCCTAACTATGGCTACACCTTC.

CDR3 amino acids: CASSSGGCEAFF. As DNA, the CDR3 is TGTGCCAGTAGTTCAGGGGGTTGTGAAGCTTTCTTT. This chain links TRBV19 with TRBJ1-1; 7 positions match TRBD1. This CDR3 spans 12 amino acids. The V segment lost 5 bases and the J segment 7 bases; nucleotides outside the gene matches: 4. In germline, CDR1 is LNHDA, CDR2 SQIVND (reference sequence).

The V and J genes are TRBV7-9 and TRBJ2-1; 8 bases align to TRBD1. The CDR3 covers 14 residues. J gave up 10 bases and V 4 bases, and 9 bases lay outside the gene matches. Germline lookup yields CDR1 SEHNR and CDR2 FQNEAQ (reference sequence). Written as DNA, the CDR3 is TGTGCCAGCAGCTACGGACAGGGTGTGCGGGAGCAGTTCTTC. As protein: CASSYGQGVREQFF.

The CDR3 DNA is TGCGCCAGCAGCCAAGCCGGGACAAGGAATAATGAAAAACTGTTTTTT. Protein: CASSQAGTRNNEKLFF. This rearrangement joins TRBV4-1 to TRBJ1-4, with D perhaps TRBD1 (6 bases). This CDR3 is built from 16 residues. In germline, CDR1 is MGHRA, CDR2 YSYEKL. The V and J ends lost 1 base and 4 bases respectively, with 13 bases between them.

This chain joins TRBV16 and TRBJ2-1; TRBD2 aligns across 12 bases. The CDR3 is 17 residues long. The ends lost 0 bases at V and 3 bases at J; junction bases unmatched: 3. Germline loops: CDR1 KGHSY, CDR2 FQNENV. CDR3 sequence reads: CASSQSPSGGGYNEQFF. For the CDR3, the DNA is TGTGCCAGCAGCCAATCGCCTAGCGGGGGGGGCTACAATGAGCAGTTCTTC.

In this sample, this clone turned up a few times. The chain employs TRBV6-5 and TRBJ1-5; possibly TRBD1 for D (6 bases). The CDR3 length is 13 residues. The germline V gene encodes CDR1 MNHEY and CDR2 SVGAGI. With 9 bases removed from V and 3 bases from J, the gap between germline ends came to 12 bases. CDR3 sequence: CASIQGNNQPQHF. The CDR3, as DNA: TGTGCCAGTATACAGGGAAACAATCAGCCCCAGCATTTT.